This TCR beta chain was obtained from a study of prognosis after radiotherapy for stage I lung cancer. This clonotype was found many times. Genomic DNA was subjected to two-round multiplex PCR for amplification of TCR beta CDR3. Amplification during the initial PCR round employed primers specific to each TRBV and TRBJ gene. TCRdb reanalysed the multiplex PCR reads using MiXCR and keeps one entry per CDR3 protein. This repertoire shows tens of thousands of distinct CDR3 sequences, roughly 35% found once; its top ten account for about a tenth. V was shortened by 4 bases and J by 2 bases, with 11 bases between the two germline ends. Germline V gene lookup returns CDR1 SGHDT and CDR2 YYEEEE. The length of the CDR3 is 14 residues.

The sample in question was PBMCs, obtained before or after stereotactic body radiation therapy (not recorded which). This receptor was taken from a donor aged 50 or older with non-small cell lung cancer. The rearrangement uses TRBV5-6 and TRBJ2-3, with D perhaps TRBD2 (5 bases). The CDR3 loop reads CASSPLVATDTQYF. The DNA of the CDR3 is TGTGCCAGCAGCCCACTAGTTGCCACAGATACGCAGTATTTT.